The 27 T cell receptor beta chains reported below all come from one sample, sequenced in a study of shared clonotypes between healthy human individuals. Assay: immunoSEQ multiplex PCR; the TCRdb copy retains only in-frame clones and omits some. The profile shows around 550,000 clones, about 96% of them singletons. The source material was naive CD4+ T cells sorted from blood. Subset meaning: CD45RA+ positively selected. Every receptor here comes from a woman aged 30 to 39 in good health.

The genes are TRBV18 and TRBJ2-2; possibly TRBD2 for D (6 bases). The CDR3 consists of 13 residues. The ends were cut back, 3 bases at V and 6 bases at J, with 8 bases in the middle. Germline values: CDR1 KGHSH, CDR2 LQKENI. CDR3 coding DNA: TGTGCCAGCTCACCGGGGGGTTCCGGGGAGCTGTTTTTT. Protein: CASSPGGSGELFF.

J is TRBJ2-2 and V is TRBV11-3; 7 bases agree with TRBD1. V was clipped by 1 base and J by 4 bases; unmatched bases: 3. The CDR3 sequence is 15 residues long. Germline assignment: CDR1 SGHNT and CDR2 YENEEA. The CDR3, as DNA: TGTGCCAGCAGCTTAGTGGGACAGCTCACCGGGGAGCTGTTTTTT. Its translation is CASSLVGQLTGELFF.

The V call is TRBV10-1, the J call TRBJ1-1; a weak D match, TRBD1 (6 bases). This CDR3 contains 13 residues. Germline V lookup: CDR1 WNHNN, CDR2 SYGVQD (reference sequence). Trimming cost V 8 bases and J 6 bases, with 16 bases left between them. CDR3 amino acids: CASSGGGRPEAFF. In DNA form, the CDR3 reads TGCGCCAGCTCCGGAGGGGGACGGCCTGAAGCTTTCTTT.

The V and J genes are TRBV5-1 and TRBJ2-7, with 9 bases identical to TRBD2. The CDR3 length is 16 residues. Germline loops: CDR1 SGHRS, CDR2 YFSETQ. Trimming removed 4 bases from V and 2 bases from J; junction bases left unmatched: 10. CDR3 loop: CASSTKRLADTYEQYF. CDR3 DNA sequence: TGCGCCAGCAGCACCAAAAGACTAGCGGATACCTACGAGCAGTACTTC. Together with reference TRBV5-1 and TRBJ2-7, the CDR3 gives the full variable domain: KAGVTQTPRYLIKTRGQQVTLSCSPISGHRSVSWYQQTPGQGLQFLFEYFSETQRNKGNFPGRFSGRQFSNSRSEMNVSTLELGDSALYLCASSTKRLADTYEQYFGPGTRLTVT.

The CDR3 spells CASSLLRGLKNTEAFF. CDR3 sequence (DNA): TGTGCCAGCAGTTTACTACGGGGGCTAAAGAACACTGAAGCTTTCTTT. This chain uses TRBV27 with TRBJ1-1, with a tentative D call TRBD1 (6 bases). CDR1 is MNHEY and CDR2 is SMNVEV in the germline V gene (reference sequence). This CDR3 has 16 amino acids. Trimming stripped 2 bases from V and 1 base from J, with 14 bases between.

This chain links TRBV6-1 with TRBJ1-5; 7 bases fit TRBD1. The germline gives CDR1 MNHNS, CDR2 SASEGT. The V segment lost 7 bases and the J segment 2 bases; nucleotides outside the gene matches: 8. The CDR3 is 15 amino acids. The CDR3 here is CASTRRGSGNQPQHF. For the CDR3, the DNA is TGTGCCAGCACCCGCAGGGGGAGTGGCAATCAGCCCCAGCATTTT.

For this clone: The sample has other DNA sequences that encode this CDR3 too. The chain combines TRBV28 with TRBJ1-2; D not certain. The germline V gene has CDR1 MDHEN and CDR2 SYDVKM. The CDR3 consists of 14 residues. V was trimmed by 6 bases and J by 4 bases, leaving 15 bases between them. The CDR3 region is CASSSPGEGYGYTF. Written as DNA, the CDR3 is TGTGCCAGCAGCTCCCCCGGGGAAGGCTATGGCTACACCTTC.

The gene calls are TRBV9 and TRBJ2-5; 7 bases fit TRBD1. The germline CDR1 and CDR2 sequences are SGDLS and YYNGEE. There are 13 residues in the CDR3. The V and J ends lost 7 bases and 2 bases, in that order; junction bases with no gene match: 5. The CDR3 DNA reads TGTGCCAGCGGGACAGAAATACAAGAGACCCAGTACTTC. This sequence encodes CASGTEIQETQYF. The complete variable domain, with remaining parts taken from reference TRBV9 and TRBJ2-5, reads DSGVTQTPKHLITATGQRVTLRCSPRSGDLSVYWYQQSLDQGLQFLIQYYNGEERAKGNILERFSAQQFPDLHSELNLSSLELGDSALYFCASGTEIQETQYFGPGTRLLVL.

V usage is TRBV4-2 and J usage is TRBJ1-6, with D hard to call. In germline, CDR1 is LGHNA, CDR2 YNFKEQ. The CDR3 extends over 19 amino acids. V shed 2 bases and J shed 0 bases, with 17 bases lying between them. CDR3 region: CASSQIRPTPSSYNSPLHF. In DNA form, the CDR3 reads TGTGCCAGCAGCCAAATCCGGCCAACACCGAGCTCCTATAATTCACCCCTCCACTTT.

This CDR3 reads CASSDSVQGLGGANVLTF. The CDR3 DNA reads as TGTGCCAGCAGTGACTCCGTTCAGGGTTTAGGTGGGGCCAACGTCCTGACTTTC. V and J are TRBV6-4 and TRBJ2-6; D is perhaps TRBD1 (5 bases). The CDR3 consists of 18 residues. CDR1 is MRHNA, CDR2 SNTAGT, per germline. The V end was cut by 0 bases, the J end by 3 bases, with 15 bases between.

V is TRBV19 and J is TRBJ2-1; TRBD2 matches at 9 bases. Germline assignment: CDR1 LNHDA and CDR2 SQIVND (reference sequence). V gave up 4 bases and J gave up 10 bases; unmatched junction bases: 14. CDR3 size: 16 residues. DNA for the CDR3: TGTGCCAGTAGTAGGGGTTCTAGACTAGCGGCCAAAGAGCAGTTCTTC. The encoded protein is CASSRGSRLAAKEQFF. Using reference TRBV19 and TRBJ2-1 for the parts outside the CDR3, the full variable domain is DGGITQSPKYLFRKEGQNVTLSCEQNLNHDAMYWYRQDPGQGLRLIYYSQIVNDFQKGDIAEGYSVSREKKESFPLTVTSAQKNPTAFYLCASSRGSRLAAKEQFFGPGTRLTVL.

This chain uses TRBV4-2 with TRBJ2-7, with a weak D call TRBD2 (5 bases). Trimming cost V 2 bases and J 6 bases, with 11 bases left between them. The germline V gene has CDR1 LGHNA and CDR2 YNFKEQ. This CDR3 contains 13 residues. The CDR3 sequence is CASSQTRSGEQYF. The CDR3 bases are TGTGCCAGCAGCCAAACTAGGTCGGGCGAGCAGTACTTC.

Concerning this clone itself: Distinct nucleotide sequences in the sample also encode this CDR3. The rearrangement uses TRBV5-1 and TRBJ1-5; D might be TRBD1 (5 bases). V lost 1 base, J lost 7 bases, and 9 bases lay in between. The CDR3 is 13 amino acids. Germline V CDR1 and CDR2: SGHRS, YFSETQ. CDR3 in DNA: TGCGCCAGCAGCTTGACTGGGGACCAGCCCCAGCATTTT. Encoded protein: CASSLTGDQPQHF. Variable domain in full (rest from reference TRBV5-1 and TRBJ1-5): KAGVTQTPRYLIKTRGQQVTLSCSPISGHRSVSWYQQTPGQGLQFLFEYFSETQRNKGNFPGRFSGRQFSNSRSEMNVSTLELGDSALYLCASSLTGDQPQHFGDGTRLSIL.

The V and J genes are TRBV19 and TRBJ2-5; perhaps TRBD1 as D (6 bases). Trimming pared 6 bases from V and 1 base from J, leaving 12 bases between. Germline-derived CDR1 and CDR2 are LNHDA and SQIVND (reference sequence). The CDR3 is 14 amino acids. Here the CDR3 reads CASRGTGSQETQYF. CDR3 nucleotides: TGTGCCAGTAGGGGAACAGGGTCCCAAGAGACCCAGTACTTC.

The chain is built from TRBV28 and TRBJ2-7; D is undetermined. In germline, CDR1 is MDHEN, CDR2 SYDVKM. The CDR3 sequence is 10 residues long. Trimming left V 8 bases short and J 3 bases short, with 5 bases between. The DNA of the CDR3 is TGTGCCAGCGGCCTCTACGAGCAGTACTTC. This codes for CASGLYEQYF.

As for this clone: This CDR3 is also generated by other DNA sequences in the sample. The J gene is TRBJ2-3, the V gene TRBV28; D uncertain. Germline V lookup: CDR1 MDHEN, CDR2 SYDVKM. The length of the CDR3 is 11 residues. The germline V and J ends were trimmed by 6 bases and 6 bases, with 7 bases remaining between them. The DNA for the CDR3 is TGTGCCAGCAGCCCGAGGGATACGCAGTATTTT. The encoded protein is CASSPRDTQYF.

V is TRBV30 and J is TRBJ1-1, with D possibly matching TRBD1 (6 bases). The V end lost 0 bases, the J end lost 3 bases, and 14 bases lay between the germline ends. CDR1 GTSNPN and CDR2 SVGIG come from the germline V gene (reference sequence). The CDR3 runs to 15 residues. The CDR3 loop is CAWSVRASGDTEAFF. The DNA of the CDR3 is TGTGCCTGGAGTGTCCGGGCTTCAGGGGACACTGAAGCTTTCTTT.

The CDR3 sequence: CASSPQDSNYEQYF. CDR3 DNA: TGCGCCAGCAGCCCCCAGGACAGTAACTACGAGCAGTACTTC. This chain connects TRBV5-1 to TRBJ2-7, with D tentatively TRBD1 (6 bases). CDR3 length: 14 amino acids. V was clipped by 4 bases and J by 3 bases, with 14 bases between them. Germline loops: CDR1 SGHRS, CDR2 YFSETQ. The variable domain in full, with the rest retrieved from reference TRBV5-1 and TRBJ2-7, is KAGVTQTPRYLIKTRGQQVTLSCSPISGHRSVSWYQQTPGQGLQFLFEYFSETQRNKGNFPGRFSGRQFSNSRSEMNVSTLELGDSALYLCASSPQDSNYEQYFGPGTRLTVT.

V is TRBV6-5 and J is TRBJ2-1; no reliable D call. Germline V gene sequence: CDR1 MNHEY, CDR2 SVGAGI. This CDR3 is built from 16 residues. Trimming pared 0 bases from V and 0 bases from J, leaving 9 bases between. CDR3 sequence (DNA): TGTGCCAGCAGTTACTCGGAAGGGATCTCCTACAATGAGCAGTTCTTC. Translation gives CASSYSEGISYNEQFF.

J is TRBJ2-7 and V is TRBV11-1; 7 bases match TRBD1. Germline CDR1 SGHAT, CDR2 FQDESV (reference sequence). V dropped 5 bases and J dropped 6; count of bases not matched to a gene: 13. This CDR3 is 15 amino acids long. The CDR3 here is CASSATGTEKFEQYF. CDR3 nucleotide sequence: TGTGCCAGCAGCGCTACCGGGACAGAAAAGTTCGAGCAGTACTTC.

This chain joins TRBV7-8 and TRBJ1-4; 7 nucleotides align to TRBD1. This CDR3 region has 15 residues. V was clipped by 4 bases and J by 5 bases; unmatched bases: 7. CDR1 SGHVS and CDR2 FQNEAQ come from the germline V gene. The CDR3 nucleotides are TGTGCCAGCAGCTGGGAACAGGGGCGAAATGAAAAACTGTTTTTT. Translated: CASSWEQGRNEKLFF.

This CDR3 reads CASSLGAETQYF. For the CDR3, the DNA is TGTGCCAGCAGCTTAGGGGCGGAGACCCAGTACTTC. The V and J genes are TRBV7-9 and TRBJ2-5; no firm D call. The ends were cut back, 1 base at V and 5 bases at J, with 5 bases in the middle. The CDR3 consists of 12 residues. Germline CDR1 reads SEHNR; CDR2 reads FQNEAQ (reference sequence). The full variable domain, in which reference TRBV7-9 and TRBJ2-5 provide the parts outside the CDR3, is DTGVSQNPRHKITKRGQNVTFRCDPISEHNRLYWYRQTLGQGPEFLTYFQNEAQLEKSRLLSDRFSAERPKGSFSTLEIQRTEQGDSAMYLCASSLGAETQYFGPGTRLLVL.

The rearrangement uses TRBV27 and TRBJ2-1; D may be TRBD2 (5 bases). V was trimmed by 2 bases and J by 3 bases, leaving 17 bases between them. The CDR3 is 17 amino acids. Germline V lookup: CDR1 MNHEY, CDR2 SMNVEV (reference sequence). CDR3 loop: CASSLPSSSGGYNEQFF. In nucleotides, the CDR3 is TGTGCCAGCAGTTTACCCTCCTCAAGCGGAGGCTACAATGAGCAGTTCTTC.

The chain carries TRBV13 and TRBJ1-1, with no clear D. V was shortened by 4 bases and J by 10 bases, with 16 bases between the two germline ends. CDR1 is PRHDT and CDR2 is FYEKMQ in the germline V gene (reference sequence). The CDR3 totals 13 residues. CDR3 in amino acids: CASSSPLGSAAFF. DNA of the CDR3: TGTGCCAGCAGCTCACCACTAGGGTCAGCAGCTTTCTTT.

This clone was seen a single time. The gene calls are TRBV6-6 and TRBJ2-3; D call uncertain. V lost 6 bases, J lost 0 bases, and 7 bases lay in between. CDR1 MNHNY and CDR2 SVGAGI come from the germline V gene (reference sequence). This CDR3 is 13 amino acids long. CDR3 amino acids: CASRPDSTDTQYF. The CDR3 DNA sequence: TGTGCCAGCAGACCCGACAGCACAGATACGCAGTATTTT.

This clone appeared once. This chain links TRBV29-1 with TRBJ1-2; D is ambiguous. Deletions cut 2 bases from V and 2 bases from J, with 12 bases between. Germline V gene sequence: CDR1 SQVTM, CDR2 ANQGSEA. The CDR3 is made up of 14 amino acids. For the CDR3, the DNA is TGCAGCGTTGAATCGAAGTGGGGAAACTATGGCTACACCTTC. It yields the protein CSVESKWGNYGYTF.

The chain employs TRBV5-1 and TRBJ2-7, with 8 nucleotides matching TRBD2. The V and J ends lost 1 base and 3 bases, in that order; junction bases with no gene match: 9. Germline CDR1 and CDR2: SGHRS and YFSETQ. The CDR3 runs 16 residues. CDR3 amino acids: CASSLMDGLAGYEQYF. The CDR3 nucleotides are TGCGCCAGCAGCTTGATGGATGGGCTAGCGGGCTACGAGCAGTACTTC.